This T cell receptor (beta chain) was sequenced in a study of T cell responses to AZD1222 COVID-19 vaccine. Germline V gene data show CDR1 as WNHNN and CDR2 as SYGVQD (reference sequence). The CDR3 is 11 residues long. Deletions cut 3 bases from V and 7 bases from J, with 7 bases between. Sequenced by immunoSEQ multiplex PCR; TCRdb stores in-frame clones only, minus some. The sample lists around 150,000 clones; 70% to 90% were seen once. Broader study findings: Spike was spanned by vaccine-associated CD4 TCRs, with dominance at 160-218 and 743-854. Baseline testing showed seropositivity in only five to seven AZD1222 recipients. Without day 14 samples, only post-peak T cell repertoires were studied.

Notes on this clone: The antigen remains unidentified.

This TCR came from an adult in good health. This rearrangement joins TRBV10-1 to TRBJ2-7; no clear D gene. The sequenced sample was peripheral blood, obtained on day 0 of AZD1222 vaccination. The CDR3 is CASSDEEEQYF. The CDR3 bases are TGCGCCAGCAGTGACGAGGAAGAGCAGTACTTC.